These T cell receptor beta chains were read from a single sample in a study of post-analysis software for immune sequencing data. TCRdb redid the calling of the PCR reads with MiXCR, one entry per CDR3 protein. The sample consists of about 770,000 distinct CDR3 sequences, about half of them appearing once. The specimen was blood. The receptors were sampled from a girl aged 5 to 17 with multiple sclerosis. Each CDR3 is given with its conserved first and last residue. D genes are given only for firm matches. Clone size appears in some rows only: once, few, many, or a class for an expanded clone.

d_gene	v_gene	j_gene	abundance	CDR3aa	CDR3nt
-	TRBV4-3	TRBJ2-3	-	CASSQDPGRRGLSNEQYF	TGCGCCAGCAGCCAAGATCCGGGACGCCGGGGGTTAAGCAATGAGCAGTATTTT
TRBD1	TRBV12-3/TRBV12-4	TRBJ1-1	-	CASSYRGFGTEAFF	TGTGCCAGCAGTTACAGGGGATTCGGCACTGAAGCTTTCTTT
TRBD1	TRBV27	TRBJ2-3	-	CASSLVTLGTAGTDTQYF	TGTGCCAGCAGTTTAGTAACCCTTGGGACAGCTGGCACAGATACGCAGTATTTT
-	TRBV20-1	TRBJ2-1	few	CSLMGGSYNEQFF	TGCAGCCTAATGGGGGGCAGCTACAATGAGCAGTTCTTC
-	TRBV10-3	TRBJ2-7	-	CAISETHEQYF	TGTGCCATCAGTGAGACCCACGAGCAGTACTTC
TRBD2	TRBV7-9	TRBJ2-5	-	CASSSRSGRAEETQYF	TGTGCCAGCAGCTCTCGTAGCGGGAGGGCCGAAGAGACCCAGTACTTC
-	TRBV29-1	TRBJ2-6	few	CSVEDLVGPSGANVLTF	TGCAGCGTTGAAGATCTTGTGGGGCCGTCTGGGGCCAACGTCCTGACTTTC
TRBD1	TRBV27	TRBJ2-5	few	CASSPGQSETQYF	TGTGCCAGCAGTCCGGGACAGTCAGAGACCCAGTACTTC
-	TRBV29-1	TRBJ2-3	-	CSVLMGTDTQYF	TGCAGCGTCCTAATGGGCACAGATACGCAGTATTTT
TRBD2	TRBV20-1	TRBJ2-3	-	CSAQLAVVTSSTDTQYF	TGCAGTGCCCAGCTAGCGGTCGTAACATCTAGCACAGATACGCAGTATTTT
TRBD1	TRBV2	TRBJ2-7	once	CARRDSPYEQYF	TGTGCCAGGAGGGACAGTCCCTACGAGCAGTACTTC
TRBD1	TRBV20-1	TRBJ1-6	-	CSASPRGLGSPLHF	TGCAGTGCCAGCCCGAGGGGGCTGGGTTCACCCCTCCACTTT
-	TRBV6-6	TRBJ2-7	-	CASRVKAFEQYF	TGTGCCAGCAGGGTGAAGGCGTTCGAGCAGTACTTC
TRBD2	TRBV7-9	TRBJ2-5	-	CASSSTSGREQETQYF	TGTGCCAGCAGCTCGACTAGCGGGAGGGAACAAGAGACCCAGTACTTC
TRBD2	TRBV20-1	TRBJ2-1	-	CSATSGGLSSYNEQFF	TGCAGTGCTACTAGCGGGGGGCTCAGCTCCTACAATGAGCAGTTCTTC
TRBD2	TRBV20-1	TRBJ2-1	-	CSARELAGGPDEQFF	TGCAGTGCTAGAGAACTAGCGGGAGGGCCGGATGAGCAGTTCTTC
TRBD2	TRBV29-1	TRBJ2-5	-	CSAQTSGRRETQYF	TGCAGCGCACAGACTAGCGGGAGGCGGGAGACCCAGTACTTC
-	TRBV18	TRBJ1-2	-	CASSPRNSANYGYTF	TGTGCCAGCTCACCACGGAATTCTGCTAACTATGGCTACACCTTC
TRBD1	TRBV30	TRBJ1-2	-	CAWSAGTGPNYGYTF	TGTGCCTGGAGTGCCGGGACAGGCCCTAACTATGGCTACACCTTC
-	TRBV27	TRBJ2-7	few	CASSLIFSGIPSYEQYF	TGTGCCAGCAGTTTAATATTTTCCGGGATACCATCCTACGAGCAGTACTTC
TRBD2	TRBV20-1	TRBJ2-5	few	CSASQAGGPGQETQYF	TGCAGTGCTAGCCAAGCGGGAGGCCCGGGGCAAGAGACCCAGTACTTC
-	TRBV27	TRBJ2-1	-	CASSLRGVRAFRGEQFF	TGTGCCAGCAGTTTAAGGGGGGTCAGGGCCTTTAGGGGTGAGCAGTTCTTC